The entry below describes one T cell receptor (beta chain). As yet, its antigen is unknown. The data derive from a study of Ad26.COV2.S vaccination and SARS-CoV-2 variants. Findings and limits, study-wide: Ad26.COV2.S recipients had broader spike-specific TCRs (P = 0.0014). In vaccinated individuals, spike-specific CD8+ and CD4+ T cell responses reportedly displayed substantial breadth.

This CDR3 is 13 amino acids long. V lost 10 bases, J lost 6 bases, and 19 bases lay in between. Per germline, CDR1 ENHRY and CDR2 SYGVKD. The table came from immunoSEQ multiplex PCR; TCRdb's copy has only in-frame clones and leaves some out. Of hundreds of thousands of clones in the sample, 92% were seen once. This specimen consisted of peripheral blood, obtained after recovery from COVID-19. The receptor's source is a human donor who had recovered from COVID-19. The chain uses TRBV10-3 and TRBJ2-7; D is tentatively TRBD1 or TRBD2 (5 bases each). DNA of the CDR3: TGTGCCACCAAGGAGAGGGACCTCTTCGAGCAGTACTTC. It specifies CATKERDLFEQYF.